One and the same sample provided the 10 T cell receptor beta chains below, sequenced in a study of shared clonotypes between healthy human individuals. The repertoire was sequenced with immunoSEQ multiplex PCR; TCRdb's copy has only in-frame clones and lacks some. The sample has roughly 650,000 clones; about 96% are singletons. Sequences were obtained from naive CD4+ T cells sorted from blood. The subset was: CD45RA+ positively selected. These receptor sequences come from a woman between 25 and 40 years old in good health.

The chain is built from TRBV5-1 and TRBJ2-5; D perhaps matches TRBD1 (6 bases). The DNA end is more similar to TRBJ2-7, so the J call may be wrong. This CDR3 has 16 residues. Germline V lookup: CDR1 SGHRS, CDR2 YFSETQ. CDR3 sequence (DNA): TGCGCCAGCAGCTTGTTGTCCAGGACAGAGATTAACGAGCAGTACTTC. This translates into CASSLLSRTEINEQYF.

The genes are TRBV7-2 and TRBJ1-1; D uncertain. Trimming cost V 5 bases and J 2 bases, with 18 bases left between them. CDR1 SGHTA and CDR2 FQGNSA come from the germline V gene. CDR3 length: 16 residues. Here the CDR3 DNA reads TGTGCCAGCAGCCTCACCTCCCGGGTCGTCAACACTGAAGCTTTCTTT. This translates into CASSLTSRVVNTEAFF.

The V gene is TRBV5-1, the J gene TRBJ2-2; no firm D call. The length of the CDR3 is 11 residues. The germline gives CDR1 SGHRS, CDR2 YFSETQ. Trimming cost V 7 bases and J 2 bases, with 3 bases left between them. In nucleotides, the CDR3 is TGCGCCAGCGGAAACACCGGGGAGCTGTTTTTT. Protein: CASGNTGELFF.

The rearrangement links TRBV10-2 to TRBJ2-7; D might be TRBD2 (6 bases). The CDR3 runs 15 residues. The germline V gene encodes CDR1 WSHSY and CDR2 SAAADI. V was trimmed by 5 bases and J by 1 base, leaving 15 bases between them. CDR3 DNA sequence: TGCGCCAGCAGTAGACGGGAGACGGGATCCTACGAGCAGTACTTC. The encoded protein is CASSRRETGSYEQYF.

The gene calls are TRBV28 and TRBJ1-2; no definite D call. Trimming removed 5 bases at V and 7 bases at J, with 17 bases between. CDR1 is MDHEN, CDR2 SYDVKM, per germline. The CDR3 is 14 amino acids. CDR3 DNA sequence: TGTGCCAGCAGTGCAGGAACCGGCGTCCGTGGCTACACCTTC. It yields the protein CASSAGTGVRGYTF.

The chain carries TRBV2 and TRBJ2-7; D perhaps matches TRBD2 (6 bases). This CDR3 is 14 amino acids long. Trimming took off 7 bases at V and 0 bases at J, with 13 bases between the two ends. Germline CDR1 reads SNHLY; CDR2 reads FYNNEI. This CDR3 reads CASNGSGASYEQYF. The CDR3 nucleotides are TGTGCCAGCAACGGTTCGGGAGCCTCCTACGAGCAGTACTTC.

Here the CDR3 reads CASRRQGYTEAFF. The CDR3 DNA reads TGTGCCAGCAGACGACAGGGCTACACTGAAGCTTTCTTT. The J gene is TRBJ1-1, the V gene TRBV11-2; TRBD1 matches 7 bases. The CDR3 totals 13 residues. Germline V CDR1 and CDR2: SGHAT, FQNNGV. Trimming at V came to 6 bases and at J to 3 bases, leaving 4 bases not matched to a gene.

The chain combines TRBV14 with TRBJ2-5; D could derive from TRBD1 or TRBD2 (6 bases each). V was trimmed by 0 bases and J by 5 bases, leaving 16 bases between them. This CDR3 spans 16 amino acids. Germline V gene sequence: CDR1 SGHDN, CDR2 FVKESK. CDR3 loop: CASSQEGAGPPETQYF. CDR3 coding DNA: TGTGCCAGCAGCCAAGAGGGGGCGGGACCCCCGGAGACCCAGTACTTC.

The gene calls are TRBV10-1 and TRBJ2-3, with D tentatively TRBD2 (5 bases). CDR3 length equals 13 residues. Trimming took 3 bases from V and 9 from J, leaving 13 bases between them. Germline V CDR1 and CDR2: WNHNN, SYGVQD (reference sequence). The CDR3 is CASSDIPGETQYF. DNA of the CDR3: TGCGCCAGCAGTGATATCCCCGGGGAAACGCAGTATTTT.

The V and J genes are TRBV28 and TRBJ2-2; 10 bases match TRBD2. Losses at the gene ends were 8 bases for V and 5 bases for J; bases not matched to a gene: 11. Germline loops: CDR1 MDHEN, CDR2 SYDVKM. The CDR3 runs to 16 residues. CDR3 sequence: CASGKREGLGTGELFF. The CDR3 bases are TGTGCCAGCGGGAAGCGGGAGGGCCTCGGGACCGGGGAGCTGTTTTTT. Together with reference TRBV28 and TRBJ2-2, the CDR3 gives the full variable domain: DVKVTQSSRYLVKRTGEKVFLECVQDMDHENMFWYRQDPGLGLRLIYFSYDVKMKEKGDIPEGYSVSREKKERFSLILESASTNQTSMYLCASGKREGLGTGELFFGEGSRLTVL.